The subject of this entry is one TCR beta chain. Its antigen is not known. The entry originates in a study of Ad26.COV2.S vaccination and SARS-CoV-2 variants. The sample's treatment: over 15 received Ad26.COV2.S at low or high dose, single or two shots; roughly five received placebo; per-sample allocation not given. Sampling was done on day 63 after the first vaccine or placebo injection. The trim removed 5 bases at V and 1 base at J, leaving 3 bases unmatched. CDR1 and CDR2 (germline): SGHRS, YFSETQ. The CDR3 has 15 amino acids. General observations from the study: Placebo recipients had lower spike-specific TCR breadth than vaccine recipients. Vaccine and placebo recipients had comparable breadth of non-spike TCRs.

Generated by immunoSEQ multiplex PCR, the TCRdb table keeps only in-frame clones and is missing some. The sample includes 380,000 or so clones, about four fifths of them seen just once. The chain is built from TRBV5-1 and TRBJ2-5; TRBD2 agrees at 12 bases. The receptor's source is a person between 18 and 65 years old who received the Ad26.COV2.S COVID-19 vaccine or a placebo. The sequencing here drew on peripheral blood, taken in a trial of Ad26.COV2.S vaccine versus placebo. The CDR3 spells CASRVTSGGQETQYF. In DNA form, the CDR3 reads TGCGCCAGCAGGGTGACTAGCGGGGGCCAAGAGACCCAGTACTTC. The whole variable domain, remainder taken from reference TRBV5-1 and TRBJ2-5, is KAGVTQTPRYLIKTRGQQVTLSCSPISGHRSVSWYQQTPGQGLQFLFEYFSETQRNKGNFPGRFSGRQFSNSRSEMNVSTLELGDSALYLCASRVTSGGQETQYFGPGTRLLVL.